The rows below give T cell receptor beta chains drawn from one sample of a study of T cell responses to AZD1222 COVID-19 vaccine. TCRdb's table, derived via immunoSEQ multiplex PCR, lists solely in-frame clones and lacks some. The sample includes 120,000 or so clones, roughly 88% seen only once; the top ten take roughly 1.6%. Source: peripheral blood, taken on day 0 of AZD1222 vaccination. These receptor sequences come from an adult in good health. The CDR3 runs from the conserved cysteine through the conserved F or W. Each record gives: clone size, J gene, V gene, D gene, CDR3 protein, CDR3 DNA. D genes are given only for firm matches. Expanded clones get a size class; other rows say once, few or many, or leave the size out.

abundance: few
j_gene: TRBJ2-1
v_gene: TRBV28
d_gene: NA
CDR3aa: CASYSAYNEQFF
CDR3nt: TGTGCCTCCTACTCCGCCTACAATGAGCAGTTCTTC

abundance: once
j_gene: TRBJ1-5
v_gene: TRBV6-5
d_gene: TRBD1
CDR3aa: CASTGQGAGQPQHF
CDR3nt: TGTGCCAGCACCGGACAGGGGGCTGGGCAGCCCCAGCATTTT

abundance: NA
j_gene: TRBJ2-3
v_gene: TRBV4-3
d_gene: NA
CDR3aa: CASSQVAETISTDTQYF
CDR3nt: TGCGCCAGCAGCCAAGTAGCCGAAACTATTAGCACAGATACGCAGTATTTT

abundance: NA
j_gene: TRBJ1-1
v_gene: TRBV30
d_gene: TRBD1
CDR3aa: CAWIGPPDRGLRNTEAFF
CDR3nt: TGTGCCTGGATTGGCCCCCCGGACAGGGGATTGCGGAACACTGAAGCTTTCTTT

abundance: NA
j_gene: TRBJ2-7
v_gene: TRBV7-2
d_gene: NA
CDR3aa: CASSFTGVSYEQYF
CDR3nt: TGTGCCAGCAGCTTTACAGGCGTCTCCTACGAGCAGTACTTC

abundance: NA
j_gene: TRBJ1-2
v_gene: TRBV6-5
d_gene: TRBD1
CDR3aa: CASSYGGGGAYGYTF
CDR3nt: TGTGCCAGCAGTTACGGAGGAGGGGGCGCCTATGGCTACACCTTC

abundance: NA
j_gene: TRBJ2-2
v_gene: TRBV6-1
d_gene: NA
CDR3aa: CASCPLLGTGELFF
CDR3nt: TGTGCCAGCTGCCCACTACTTGGGACCGGGGAGCTGTTTTTT

abundance: NA
j_gene: TRBJ1-1
v_gene: TRBV30
d_gene: NA
CDR3aa: CAWGRGPGLNTEAFF
CDR3nt: TGTGCCTGGGGTCGGGGGCCCGGCTTGAACACTGAAGCTTTCTTT

abundance: NA
j_gene: TRBJ1-6
v_gene: TRBV5-5
d_gene: NA
CDR3aa: CASSLRGDNSPLHF
CDR3nt: TGTGCCAGCAGCTTGCGGGGTGACAATTCACCCCTCCACTTT

abundance: NA
j_gene: TRBJ2-3
v_gene: TRBV6-6
d_gene: TRBD1
CDR3aa: CASSQAGQGGTDTQYF
CDR3nt: TGTGCCAGCAGTCAGGCGGGACAGGGAGGTACAGATACGCAGTATTTT

abundance: NA
j_gene: TRBJ1-5
v_gene: TRBV6-5
d_gene: NA
CDR3aa: CASSYGRAQPQHF
CDR3nt: TGTGCCAGCAGTTACGGCAGGGCTCAGCCCCAGCATTTT

abundance: NA
j_gene: TRBJ1-1
v_gene: TRBV6-5
d_gene: NA
CDR3aa: CASRPRGGLSEAFF
CDR3nt: TGTGCCAGCAGGCCCCGGGGAGGGCTTTCTGAAGCTTTCTTT

abundance: NA
j_gene: TRBJ1-4
v_gene: TRBV14
d_gene: NA
CDR3aa: CASKGITTNEKLFF
CDR3nt: TGTGCCAGCAAAGGGATCACAACTAATGAAAAACTGTTTTTT

abundance: once
j_gene: TRBJ2-7
v_gene: TRBV7-9
d_gene: NA
CDR3aa: CASSPGAEQYF
CDR3nt: TGTGCCAGCAGCCCCGGGGCCGAGCAGTACTTC

abundance: NA
j_gene: TRBJ2-1
v_gene: TRBV9
d_gene: NA
CDR3aa: CASSVPPYNEQFF
CDR3nt: TGTGCCAGCAGCGTTCCTCCTTACAATGAGCAGTTCTTC

abundance: NA
j_gene: TRBJ2-1
v_gene: TRBV4-1
d_gene: NA
CDR3aa: CASSQVSSTNEQFF
CDR3nt: TGCGCCAGCAGCCAAGTTTCCTCCACCAATGAGCAGTTCTTC

abundance: NA
j_gene: TRBJ2-7
v_gene: TRBV7-9
d_gene: NA
CDR3aa: CASSHRQGSYEQYF
CDR3nt: TGTGCCAGCAGCCACCGGCAGGGCTCCTACGAGCAGTACTTC

abundance: NA
j_gene: TRBJ2-1
v_gene: TRBV3-1/TRBV3-2
d_gene: NA
CDR3aa: CASSQGRDPQGNEQFF
CDR3nt: TGTGCCAGCAGCCAGGGCCGGGACCCCCAAGGCAATGAGCAGTTCTTC

abundance: NA
j_gene: TRBJ1-4
v_gene: TRBV5-8
d_gene: NA
CDR3aa: CASSLIPSTGIYEKLFF
CDR3nt: TGTGCCAGCAGCTTAATCCCTAGCACAGGGATTTATGAAAAACTGTTTTTT

abundance: once
j_gene: TRBJ1-5
v_gene: TRBV19
d_gene: NA
CDR3aa: CASSIRVTQYSNQPQHF
CDR3nt: TGTGCCAGTAGTATACGAGTCACACAATATAGCAATCAGCCCCAGCATTTT

abundance: few
j_gene: TRBJ2-3
v_gene: TRBV7-2
d_gene: TRBD2
CDR3aa: CASRAGTNTDTQYF
CDR3nt: TGTGCCAGCAGGGCCGGGACTAACACAGATACGCAGTATTTT

abundance: NA
j_gene: TRBJ1-2
v_gene: TRBV6-5
d_gene: NA
CDR3aa: CASSPAPGQTYGYTF
CDR3nt: TGTGCCAGCAGCCCAGCCCCCGGACAGACCTATGGCTACACCTTC

abundance: NA
j_gene: TRBJ2-3
v_gene: TRBV5-1
d_gene: NA
CDR3aa: CASSFGPGGDTQYF
CDR3nt: NA

abundance: NA
j_gene: TRBJ2-7
v_gene: TRBV20-1
d_gene: NA
CDR3aa: CSASHSAPYEQYF
CDR3nt: TGCAGTGCTAGTCATAGCGCTCCCTACGAGCAGTACTTC

abundance: NA
j_gene: TRBJ2-7
v_gene: TRBV6-5
d_gene: NA
CDR3aa: CASSYGQGHEQYF
CDR3nt: TGTGCCAGCAGTTACGGCCAGGGACACGAGCAGTACTTC

abundance: NA
j_gene: TRBJ1-1
v_gene: TRBV27
d_gene: NA
CDR3aa: CASEQGTEAFF
CDR3nt: TGTGCCAGCGAACAGGGCACTGAAGCTTTCTTT

abundance: NA
j_gene: TRBJ1-1
v_gene: TRBV11-3
d_gene: NA
CDR3aa: CASSLLRRAFF
CDR3nt: TGTGCCAGCAGCTTACTGCGTCGGGCTTTCTTT

abundance: NA
j_gene: TRBJ1-2
v_gene: TRBV6-5
d_gene: NA
CDR3aa: CASTPGGVSYGYTF
CDR3nt: TGTGCCAGCACCCCTGGGGGGGTGAGCTATGGCTACACCTTC

abundance: NA
j_gene: TRBJ1-5
v_gene: TRBV30
d_gene: NA
CDR3aa: CAWSTRVNQPQHF
CDR3nt: TGTGCCTGGAGTACCAGGGTCAATCAGCCCCAGCATTTT

abundance: NA
j_gene: TRBJ1-1
v_gene: TRBV4-1
d_gene: NA
CDR3aa: CASRQPGRSDFGAFF
CDR3nt: TGCGCCAGCAGACAACCGGGACGGTCGGATTTTGGAGCTTTCTTT

abundance: NA
j_gene: TRBJ1-2
v_gene: TRBV7-3
d_gene: NA
CDR3aa: CASSHGGVHGYTF
CDR3nt: TGTGCCAGCAGCCACGGGGGAGTCCATGGCTACACCTTC

abundance: NA
j_gene: TRBJ1-1
v_gene: TRBV5-4
d_gene: NA
CDR3aa: CASSPNSGARALNTEAFF
CDR3nt: TGTGCCAGCAGCCCAAACTCAGGGGCCCGTGCATTGAACACTGAAGCTTTCTTT

abundance: once
j_gene: TRBJ1-5
v_gene: TRBV4-3
d_gene: NA
CDR3aa: CASSPDSNQPQHF
CDR3nt: TGCGCCAGCAGCCCGGATAGCAATCAGCCCCAGCATTTT

abundance: NA
j_gene: TRBJ2-3
v_gene: TRBV21-1
d_gene: NA
CDR3aa: CASIPHAVAESTDTQYF
CDR3nt: TGTGCCAGCATTCCACATGCGGTAGCGGAAAGCACAGATACGCAGTATTTT

abundance: NA
j_gene: TRBJ1-2
v_gene: TRBV11-1
d_gene: NA
CDR3aa: CASSFRGRLGGYTF
CDR3nt: NA

abundance: NA
j_gene: TRBJ2-1
v_gene: TRBV19
d_gene: TRBD1
CDR3aa: CASSRDRGRDNEQFF
CDR3nt: TGTGCCAGTAGTAGGGACAGGGGGAGAGACAATGAGCAGTTCTTC

abundance: few
j_gene: TRBJ1-1
v_gene: TRBV6-1
d_gene: TRBD1
CDR3aa: CASSEEGALGTEAFF
CDR3nt: TGTGCCAGCAGCGAAGAGGGGGCCTTGGGCACTGAAGCTTTCTTT

abundance: NA
j_gene: TRBJ1-1
v_gene: TRBV6-5
d_gene: TRBD1
CDR3aa: CASSLPGQGRTEAFF
CDR3nt: TGTGCCAGCAGTCTCCCGGGACAGGGTAGGACTGAAGCTTTCTTT

abundance: NA
j_gene: TRBJ2-2
v_gene: TRBV3-1/TRBV3-2
d_gene: NA
CDR3aa: CASSRATGINTGELFF
CDR3nt: TGTGCCAGCAGCCGAGCGACGGGGATAAACACCGGGGAGCTGTTTTTT

abundance: NA
j_gene: TRBJ1-2
v_gene: TRBV24-1
d_gene: NA
CDR3aa: CATSKGFNYGYTF
CDR3nt: TGTGCCACCAGTAAGGGGTTTAACTATGGCTACACCTTC

abundance: NA
j_gene: TRBJ2-4
v_gene: TRBV19
d_gene: NA
CDR3aa: CASSLRGRGNIQYF
CDR3nt: TGTGCCAGTAGTCTCCGGGGTCGCGGAAACATTCAGTACTTC

abundance: NA
j_gene: TRBJ1-4
v_gene: TRBV5-3
d_gene: NA
CDR3aa: CARSLVSGDYFVEKLFF
CDR3nt: TGTGCCAGAAGCTTGGTTAGTGGGGATTACTTCGTTGAAAAACTGTTTTTT

abundance: NA
j_gene: TRBJ1-2
v_gene: TRBV28
d_gene: NA
CDR3aa: CASLGGTSGYTF
CDR3nt: TGTGCCAGCCTGGGGGGAACGAGTGGCTACACCTTC

abundance: NA
j_gene: TRBJ2-3
v_gene: TRBV7-9
d_gene: NA
CDR3aa: CASSLGSTVTDTQYF
CDR3nt: TGTGCCAGCAGCTTAGGATCCACAGTTACAGATACGCAGTATTTT

abundance: NA
j_gene: TRBJ1-1
v_gene: TRBV7-9
d_gene: NA
CDR3aa: CASSSDPRAGTEAFF
CDR3nt: TGTGCCAGCAGCTCGGACCCGAGGGCCGGCACTGAAGCTTTCTTT

abundance: NA
j_gene: TRBJ2-7
v_gene: TRBV11-2
d_gene: NA
CDR3aa: CASSLVGGYEQYF
CDR3nt: TGTGCCAGCAGCTTAGTCGGCGGTTACGAGCAGTACTTC

abundance: NA
j_gene: TRBJ1-1
v_gene: TRBV9
d_gene: NA
CDR3aa: CASSVGGGPIANTEAFF
CDR3nt: TGTGCCAGCAGCGTAGGGGGGGGTCCCATCGCGAACACTGAAGCTTTCTTT

abundance: NA
j_gene: TRBJ1-1
v_gene: TRBV19
d_gene: NA
CDR3aa: CASYLGNTEAFF
CDR3nt: TGTGCCAGTTACTTAGGGAACACTGAAGCTTTCTTT

abundance: NA
j_gene: TRBJ2-1
v_gene: TRBV19
d_gene: TRBD2
CDR3aa: CASSTRTSGSSYNEQFF
CDR3nt: TGTGCCAGTAGTACCCGGACTAGCGGTAGCTCCTACAATGAGCAGTTCTTC

abundance: NA
j_gene: TRBJ1-2
v_gene: TRBV5-4
d_gene: TRBD1
CDR3aa: CASSLAQGAYGYTF
CDR3nt: TGTGCCAGCAGCTTGGCCCAGGGGGCCTATGGCTACACCTTC

abundance: NA
j_gene: TRBJ2-2
v_gene: TRBV7-9
d_gene: TRBD1
CDR3aa: CASSLGTGKTGELFF
CDR3nt: TGTGCCAGCAGCCTCGGGACAGGGAAAACCGGGGAGCTGTTTTTT

abundance: NA
j_gene: TRBJ1-5
v_gene: TRBV9
d_gene: NA
CDR3aa: CASSPEGYGNQPQHF
CDR3nt: TGTGCCAGCAGCCCTGAGGGGTACGGCAATCAGCCCCAGCATTTT

abundance: NA
j_gene: TRBJ2-4
v_gene: TRBV6-1
d_gene: NA
CDR3aa: CASSEERTAKNIQYF
CDR3nt: TGTGCCAGCAGTGAGGAGCGTACAGCCAAAAACATTCAGTACTTC

abundance: NA
j_gene: TRBJ2-5
v_gene: TRBV3-1/TRBV3-2
d_gene: NA
CDR3aa: CASSQGTGDGETQYF
CDR3nt: TGTGCCAGCAGCCAAGGGACGGGGGACGGGGAGACCCAGTACTTC

abundance: NA
j_gene: TRBJ1-2
v_gene: TRBV30
d_gene: TRBD1
CDR3aa: CAGTGGGLSSGDYGYTF
CDR3nt: TGTGCCGGAACAGGGGGCGGGTTGTCGAGTGGAGACTATGGCTACACCTTC

abundance: NA
j_gene: TRBJ1-2
v_gene: TRBV5-1
d_gene: NA
CDR3aa: CASSLAAETNYGYTF
CDR3nt: TGCGCCAGCAGCTTGGCAGCCGAGACTAACTATGGCTACACCTTC

abundance: NA
j_gene: TRBJ1-1
v_gene: TRBV18
d_gene: NA
CDR3aa: CASSPPGVAAFF
CDR3nt: TGTGCCAGCTCACCACCGGGCGTTGCGGCTTTCTTT

abundance: NA
j_gene: TRBJ1-2
v_gene: TRBV3-1/TRBV3-2
d_gene: TRBD1
CDR3aa: CASSSGTAGGYTF
CDR3nt: TGTGCCAGCAGTTCCGGGACAGCTGGTGGCTACACCTTC

abundance: once
j_gene: TRBJ2-7
v_gene: TRBV6-1
d_gene: NA
CDR3aa: CASSEGPYGYEQYF
CDR3nt: TGTGCCAGCAGTGAAGGACCATACGGCTACGAGCAGTACTTC

abundance: NA
j_gene: TRBJ2-3
v_gene: TRBV15
d_gene: NA
CDR3aa: CATSLQSADTQYF
CDR3nt: TGTGCCACCAGCCTTCAATCGGCAGATACGCAGTATTTT